This entry is about one T cell receptor beta chain. Its antigen is undetermined. These data come from a study of shared clonotypes between healthy human individuals. Deep level was the assay's run setting. The table came from immunoSEQ multiplex PCR; TCRdb's copy has only in-frame clones and leaves some out. Altogether 190,000 or so clones are present, around 63% being singletons, with the ten largest covering roughly a tenth. Study results and caveats: Only blood samples were collected, and tissue repertoires likely differ.

The ends were cut back, 5 bases at V and 4 bases at J, with 18 bases in the middle. Germline values: CDR1 SGHKS, CDR2 YYEKEE (reference sequence). The CDR3 runs 15 residues. The specimen was memory CD4+ T cells sorted from blood. Documented subset: CD45RA-negative fraction. This chain joins TRBV5-5 and TRBJ1-2, with D hard to call. The clonotype was recovered from a man between 25 and 39 years old in good health. DNA for the CDR3: TGTGCCAGCAGGCCACCCGGGCTCGAAAGCTATGGCTACACCTTC. This sequence encodes CASRPPGLESYGYTF.